One sample yielded the 10 T cell receptor beta chains listed below, sequenced in a study of blood T cell repertoires in COVID-19. TCRdb's copy holds only in-frame clones and misses some; the assay was immunoSEQ multiplex PCR. The repertoire holds under 300,000 clones, around 86% seen once, with about 3.3% in the top ten. The sample was PBMCs or T cells enriched from blood (not recorded which). Receptors originate from a woman in her forties with acute COVID-19.

V and J are TRBV14 and TRBJ1-2, with 8 positions matching TRBD1. Germline loops: CDR1 SGHDN, CDR2 FVKESK. V dropped 3 bases and J dropped 7; count of bases not matched to a gene: 7. The CDR3 runs 14 residues. The DNA of the CDR3 is TGTGCCAGCAGCCACACTCGGACAGGGTTTGGCTACACCTTC. This gives the protein CASSHTRTGFGYTF.

The V and J genes are TRBV21-1 and TRBJ1-2; the DNA was not compared with TRBD1, the D call given in the table. TRBV21-1 is a known pseudogene. This CDR3 contains 16 residues. In nucleotides, the CDR3 is TGTGCCAGCAGCAAAGTCGACAGGGGAGTGAACTATGGCTACACCTTC. Translated: CASSKVDRGVNYGYTF.

This chain connects TRBV24-1 to TRBJ2-2; 7 bases agree with TRBD2. The CDR3 is made up of 15 amino acids. The germline V gene has CDR1 KGHDR and CDR2 SFDVKD. The V segment lost 5 bases and the J segment 1 base; nucleotides outside the gene matches: 3. The CDR3 loop is CATSVGGRNTGELFF. CDR3 nucleotide sequence: TGTGCCACCAGTGTGGGAGGGAGGAACACCGGGGAGCTGTTTTTT.

This rearrangement joins TRBV13 to TRBJ2-1; a weak D match, TRBD1 (5 bases). The CDR3 has 14 amino acids. The V and J ends lost 4 bases and 1 base respectively, with 8 bases between them. Germline V gene data show CDR1 as PRHDT and CDR2 as FYEKMQ (reference sequence). CDR3 residues: CASSSQGSYNEQFF. The CDR3 nucleotides are TGTGCCAGCAGCTCCCAGGGATCCTACAATGAGCAGTTCTTC. Drawing the rest from reference TRBV13 and TRBJ2-1, the complete variable domain is AAGVIQSPRHLIKEKRETATLKCYPIPRHDTVYWYQQGPGQDPQFLISFYEKMQSDKGSIPDRFSAQQFSDYHSELNMSSLELGDSALYFCASSSQGSYNEQFFGPGTRLTVL.

The chain carries TRBV2 and TRBJ2-1, with 11 bases matching TRBD2. V lost 3 bases to trimming and J lost 10 bases; unmatched junction nucleotides: 8. The germline V gene has CDR1 SNHLY and CDR2 FYNNEI. This CDR3 has 15 residues. The CDR3 region has the DNA TGTGCCAGCAGTGACTTTAGCGGGGGGGCGGACGAGCAGTTCTTC. Its protein product is CASSDFSGGADEQFF.

The chain carries TRBV28 and TRBJ2-5; D ambiguous. Germline V CDR1 and CDR2: MDHEN, SYDVKM. This CDR3 spans 11 amino acids. The V and J ends lost 3 bases and 4 bases respectively, with 3 bases between them. The CDR3 region has the DNA TGTGCCAGCAGTTTCGGAGAGACCCAGTACTTC. It translates to CASSFGETQYF.

This chain joins TRBV28 and TRBJ2-5, with TRBD1 matching 10 bases. Germline V gene lookup returns CDR1 MDHEN and CDR2 SYDVKM. This CDR3 region has 15 residues. Trimming took 2 bases from V and 5 from J; bases not matched to a gene: 5. The chain's CDR3 is CASSLPTGGGETQYF. The CDR3 DNA reads TGTGCCAGCAGTTTACCGACAGGGGGCGGGGAGACCCAGTACTTC.

The rearrangement joins TRBV5-1 to TRBJ2-1; TRBD2 might be the D (5 bases). V was trimmed by 0 bases and J by 3 bases, leaving 7 bases between them. Germline values: CDR1 SGHRS, CDR2 YFSETQ. The CDR3 totals 14 residues. The CDR3, as DNA: TGCGCCAGCAGCTTGGGGGAGCTCTACAATGAGCAGTTCTTC. This codes for CASSLGELYNEQFF.

The rearrangement uses TRBV27 and TRBJ2-1; 9 bases are a match to TRBD2. CDR1 MNHEY and CDR2 SMNVEV come from the germline V gene (reference sequence). V shed 3 bases and J 9 bases; nucleotides not matched to a gene: 6. This CDR3 has 14 amino acids. The CDR3 reads CASSFWLAGSEQFF. The DNA for the CDR3 is TGTGCCAGCAGTTTTTGGCTAGCGGGAAGTGAGCAGTTCTTC.

V is TRBV27 and J is TRBJ1-2; possibly TRBD1 for D (6 bases). Germline V CDR1 and CDR2: MNHEY, SMNVEV (reference sequence). The CDR3 is made up of 13 amino acids. V dropped 8 bases and J dropped 2 bases, with 12 bases sitting between them. CDR3 region: CASRHGTNYGYTF. CDR3 nucleotide sequence: TGTGCCAGCCGTCACGGGACAAACTATGGCTACACCTTC.